The 17 T cell receptor beta chains below come from one sample, sequenced in a study of blood T cell repertoires in COVID-19. This table comes from immunoSEQ multiplex PCR, and its TCRdb copy is limited to in-frame clones, with some not included. The sample lists 400,000 or so clones, over 75% occurring once. Specimen: PBMCs or T cells enriched from blood (not recorded which). The receptor set was obtained from a man aged 30 to 45 who had recovered from COVID-19.

The chain combines TRBV11-2 with TRBJ1-2, with 7 positions matching TRBD1. The CDR3 consists of 15 residues. Germline V gene sequence: CDR1 SGHAT, CDR2 FQNNGV. The ends lost 6 bases at V and 8 bases at J; junction bases unmatched: 15. Written as DNA, the CDR3 is TGTGCCAGCAGTGCTTTGAAGGGGGCGTTAAGAGGCTACACCTTC. Translation: CASSALKGALRGYTF.

This chain uses TRBV7-2 with TRBJ1-1; tentative D call: TRBD1 (5 bases). The CDR3 contains 15 residues. Looked up from germline, CDR1 is SGHTA and CDR2 is FQGNSA. With 5 bases removed from V and 5 bases from J, the gap between germline ends came to 18 bases. CDR3 loop: CASSPRWEGRTEAFF. The CDR3 DNA sequence: TGTGCCAGCAGCCCCCGTTGGGAGGGGAGGACTGAAGCTTTCTTT.

V gene TRBV18 combines with J gene TRBJ1-2; 11 bases align to TRBD1. After removal of 3 bases from V and 8 bases from J, the junction contained 14 bases not matched to a gene. The germline V gene has CDR1 KGHSH and CDR2 LQKENI. The CDR3 has 17 residues. The chain's CDR3 is CASSPGQGARGGRGYTF. CDR3 in DNA: TGTGCCAGCTCACCTGGACAGGGGGCGCGAGGGGGAAGAGGCTACACCTTC.

The J gene is TRBJ2-7, the V gene TRBV29-1; D might be TRBD1 (6 bases). V lost 6 bases to trimming and J lost 0 bases, with 12 bases between them. The CDR3 has 13 residues. CDR1 and CDR2 (germline): SQVTM, ANQGSEA. This chain's CDR3 is CSVQPGHSYEQYF. DNA for the CDR3: TGCAGCGTCCAACCGGGACACTCCTACGAGCAGTACTTC.

The chain links TRBV6-4 to TRBJ2-6; a possible D gene is TRBD2 (5 bases). This CDR3 is built from 14 residues. Germline V gene sequence: CDR1 MRHNA, CDR2 SNTAGT. Trimming stripped 4 bases from V and 3 bases from J, with 7 bases between. CDR3: CASSGTYGANVLTF. Here the CDR3 DNA reads TGTGCCAGCAGTGGGACTTATGGGGCCAACGTCCTGACTTTC.

V gene TRBV24-1 combines with J gene TRBJ1-1; a weak D match, TRBD1 (5 bases). The CDR3 sequence is 14 residues long. Germline loops: CDR1 KGHDR, CDR2 SFDVKD. V gave up 3 bases and J gave up 1 base, with 8 bases separating them. Written as DNA, the CDR3 is TGTGCCACCAGTGATGGGGGGAGGAACACTGAAGCTTTCTTT. Translated, it gives CATSDGGRNTEAFF.

The chain carries TRBV5-1 and TRBJ2-2; TRBD2 might be the D (6 bases). V was cut by 2 bases and J by 4 bases, with 9 bases left in between. The germline CDR1 and CDR2 sequences are SGHRS and YFSETQ. The CDR3 totals 14 residues. The CDR3 is CASSFGGITGELFF. The CDR3 bases are TGCGCCAGCAGCTTCGGAGGGATCACCGGGGAGCTGTTTTTT.

This clone appeared a single time. V is TRBV28 and J is TRBJ1-5; possible D gene TRBD1, 5 bases. Germline lookup yields CDR1 MDHEN and CDR2 SYDVKM. The CDR3 is made up of 15 amino acids. Trimming cost V 2 bases and J 3 bases, with 11 bases left between them. The CDR3 coding sequence is TGTGCCAGCAGTTTAAGGGGTAGATTCAATCAGCCCCAGCATTTT. Amino acid sequence: CASSLRGRFNQPQHF.

The chain couples TRBV19 to TRBJ2-1; a possible D gene is TRBD2 (6 bases). The CDR3 sequence is 12 residues long. V dropped 3 bases and J dropped 10 bases, with 10 bases sitting between them. Germline loops: CDR1 LNHDA, CDR2 SQIVND (reference sequence). CDR3 residues: CASSIGGLEQFF. The CDR3 DNA reads as TGTGCCAGTAGTATTGGAGGACTAGAGCAGTTCTTC.

The rearrangement uses TRBV5-4 and TRBJ1-1; unclear D gene. CDR3 length: 15 amino acids. Per germline, CDR1 SGHNT and CDR2 YYREEE (reference sequence). V shed 0 bases and J shed 0 bases, with 9 bases lying between them. CDR3 in amino acids: CASSLAGRMNTEAFF. The CDR3 nucleotides are TGTGCCAGCAGCTTGGCCGGCAGGATGAACACTGAAGCTTTCTTT. The entire variable domain, with the rest obtained from reference TRBV5-4 and TRBJ1-1, is as follows: ETGVTQSPTHLIKTRGQQVTLRCSSQSGHNTVSWYQQALGQGPQFIFQYYREEENGRGNFPPRFSGLQFPNYSSELNVNALELDDSALYLCASSLAGRMNTEAFFGQGTRLTVV.

The chain carries TRBV12-3 or TRBV12-4 and TRBJ1-2; D is uncertain. The CDR3 consists of 13 residues. V was clipped by 6 bases and J by 1 base, with 9 bases between them. The CDR3 nucleotides are TGTGCCAGCAGACCTCAGGTTAACTATGGCTACACCTTC. It specifies CASRPQVNYGYTF.

This clone was seen only once. The CDR3 DNA reads TGTGCCAGCAGTGAATATCGGTTACACACCGGGGAGCTGTTTTTT. It codes for CASSEYRLHTGELFF. V usage is TRBV25-1 and J usage is TRBJ2-2; no clear D. The CDR3 is 15 residues long. Germline loops: CDR1 MGHDK, CDR2 SYGVNS. V was pared by 0 bases and J by 3 bases, with 8 bases between. The full variable domain, in which reference TRBV25-1 and TRBJ2-2 provide the parts outside the CDR3, is EADIYQTPRYLVIGTGKKITLECSQTMGHDKMYWYQQDPGMELHLIHYSYGVNSTEKGDLSSESTVSRIRTEHFPLTLESARPSHTSQYLCASSEYRLHTGELFFGEGSRLTVL.

The rearrangement links TRBV5-5 to TRBJ1-4; D gene uncertain. V was cut by 0 bases and J by 7 bases, with 7 bases left in between. There are 13 residues in the CDR3. Germline CDR1 reads SGHKS; CDR2 reads YYEKEE (reference sequence). CDR3 residues: CASSLVAGEKLFF. For the CDR3, the DNA is TGTGCCAGCAGCTTGGTGGCGGGTGAAAAACTGTTTTTT.

In its sample, this clone was seen a few times. V and J are TRBV5-5 and TRBJ1-1, with D possibly being TRBD1 (5 bases). Germline V gene sequence: CDR1 SGHKS, CDR2 YYEKEE (reference sequence). The ends were cut back, 2 bases at V and 1 base at J, with 9 bases in the middle. This CDR3 comprises 14 residues. CDR3 nucleotides: TGTGCCAGCAGCTTTTTCCAGGGGAACACTGAAGCTTTCTTT. Translated, it gives CASSFFQGNTEAFF.

V is TRBV6-5 and J is TRBJ2-7, with D perhaps TRBD2 (5 bases). From germline, CDR1 is MNHEY and CDR2 SVGAGI. The CDR3 sequence is 15 residues long. V was pared by 6 bases and J by 2 bases, with 17 bases between. The CDR3 DNA reads TGTGCCAGCAGAGGATGGGTCGGGAACACCTACGAGCAGTACTTC. Amino acids: CASRGWVGNTYEQYF.

The chain recombines TRBV5-1 with TRBJ2-3; possibly TRBD2 for D (6 bases). In germline, CDR1 is SGHRS, CDR2 YFSETQ. This CDR3 spans 14 amino acids. V was trimmed by 2 bases and J by 2 bases, leaving 9 bases between them. CDR3 residues: CASSLSGYTDTQYF. The CDR3 region has the DNA TGCGCCAGCAGCTTAAGCGGGTACACAGATACGCAGTATTTT.

In this sample, this clone turned up once. The chain employs TRBV10-1 and TRBJ2-7; the match to TRBD2 covers 12 bases. Losses at the gene ends were 2 bases for V and 7 bases for J; bases not matched to a gene: 9. The length of the CDR3 is 16 residues. From germline, CDR1 is WNHNN and CDR2 SYGVQD (reference sequence). CDR3 in amino acids: CASSETASGRAEEQYF. The CDR3 DNA reads TGCGCCAGCAGTGAGACAGCTAGCGGGAGGGCTGAGGAGCAGTACTTC.